The following is a T cell receptor (beta chain) sequence with its context. The antigen is not known. This entry belongs to a study of blood T cell dynamics during melanoma immunotherapy. Whole-study results and caveats: Disease-control patients' PBMC repertoires became either more clonal or more diverse at W3. It remained unknown if the driving T cell clones were melanoma-specific.

Time point reported: pre-treatment baseline. Generated by immunoSEQ multiplex PCR, the TCRdb table keeps only in-frame clones and is missing some. The sample yields roughly 17,000 clones, approximately 83% seen once. The CDR3 runs to 15 residues. From germline, CDR1 is SEHNR and CDR2 FQNEAQ (reference sequence). V dropped 5 bases and J dropped 4 bases, with 17 bases sitting between them. V and J are TRBV7-9 and TRBJ1-1; the D is unclear. The clonotype was recovered from a human donor with melanoma. Sample: blood, taken from a patient treated with checkpoint blockade. The CDR3 nucleotides are TGTGCCAGCAGCCCTGCGGGGATTGATCTCACTGAAGCTTTCTTT. Amino acids: CASSPAGIDLTEAFF.